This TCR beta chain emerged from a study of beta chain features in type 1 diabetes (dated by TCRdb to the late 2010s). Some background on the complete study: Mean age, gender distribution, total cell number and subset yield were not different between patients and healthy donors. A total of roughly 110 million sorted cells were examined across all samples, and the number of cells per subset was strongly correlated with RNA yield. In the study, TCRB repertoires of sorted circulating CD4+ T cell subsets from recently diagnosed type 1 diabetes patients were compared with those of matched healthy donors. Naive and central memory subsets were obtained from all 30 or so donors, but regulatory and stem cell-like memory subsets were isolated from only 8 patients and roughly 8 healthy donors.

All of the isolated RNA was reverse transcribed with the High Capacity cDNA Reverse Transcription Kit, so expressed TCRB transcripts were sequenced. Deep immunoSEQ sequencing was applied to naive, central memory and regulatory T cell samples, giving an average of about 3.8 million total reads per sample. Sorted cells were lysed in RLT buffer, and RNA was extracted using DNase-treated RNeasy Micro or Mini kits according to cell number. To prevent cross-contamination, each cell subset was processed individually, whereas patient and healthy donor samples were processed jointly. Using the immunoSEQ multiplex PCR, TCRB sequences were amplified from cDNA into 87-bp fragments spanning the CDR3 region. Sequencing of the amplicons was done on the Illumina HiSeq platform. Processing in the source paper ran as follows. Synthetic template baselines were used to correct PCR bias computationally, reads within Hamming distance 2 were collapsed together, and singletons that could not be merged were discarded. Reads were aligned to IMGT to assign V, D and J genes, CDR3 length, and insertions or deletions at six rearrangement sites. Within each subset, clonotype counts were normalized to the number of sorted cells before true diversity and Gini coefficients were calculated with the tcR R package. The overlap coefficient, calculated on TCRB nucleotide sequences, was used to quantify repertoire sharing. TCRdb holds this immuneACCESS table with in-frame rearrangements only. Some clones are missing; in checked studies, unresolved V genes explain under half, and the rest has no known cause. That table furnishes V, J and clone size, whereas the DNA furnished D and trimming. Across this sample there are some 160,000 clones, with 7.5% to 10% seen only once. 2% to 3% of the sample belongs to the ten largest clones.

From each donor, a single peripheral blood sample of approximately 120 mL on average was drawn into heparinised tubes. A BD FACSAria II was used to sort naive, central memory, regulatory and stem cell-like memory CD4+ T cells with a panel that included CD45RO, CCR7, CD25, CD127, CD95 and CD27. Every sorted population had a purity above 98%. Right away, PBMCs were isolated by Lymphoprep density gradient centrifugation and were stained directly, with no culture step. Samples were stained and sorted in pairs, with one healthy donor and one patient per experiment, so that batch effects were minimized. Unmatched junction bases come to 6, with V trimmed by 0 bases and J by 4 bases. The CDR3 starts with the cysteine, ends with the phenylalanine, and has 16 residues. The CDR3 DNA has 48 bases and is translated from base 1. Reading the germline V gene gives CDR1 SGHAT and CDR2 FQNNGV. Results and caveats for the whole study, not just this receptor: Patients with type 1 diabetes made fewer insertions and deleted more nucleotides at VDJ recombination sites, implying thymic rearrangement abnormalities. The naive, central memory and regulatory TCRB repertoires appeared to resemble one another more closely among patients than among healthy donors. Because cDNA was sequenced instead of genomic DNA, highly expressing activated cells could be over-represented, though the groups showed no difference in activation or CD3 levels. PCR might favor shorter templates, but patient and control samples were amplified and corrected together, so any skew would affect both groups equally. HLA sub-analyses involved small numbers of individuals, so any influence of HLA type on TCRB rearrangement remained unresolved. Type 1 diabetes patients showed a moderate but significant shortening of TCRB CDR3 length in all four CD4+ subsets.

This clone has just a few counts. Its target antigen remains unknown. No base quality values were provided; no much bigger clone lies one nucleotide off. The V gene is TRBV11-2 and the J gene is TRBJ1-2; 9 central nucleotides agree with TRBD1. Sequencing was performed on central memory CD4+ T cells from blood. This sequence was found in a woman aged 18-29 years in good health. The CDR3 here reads CASSLDTGGGLYGYTF. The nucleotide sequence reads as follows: TGTGCCAGCAGCTTAGATACAGGGGGCGGCCTCTATGGCTACACCTTC.